One sample yielded the 20 T cell receptor beta chains listed below, sequenced in a study of blood T cell dynamics during melanoma immunotherapy. Clones were read by immunoSEQ multiplex PCR, and TCRdb kept only the in-frame ones, dropping some. The top ten clones hold approximately 0.2% of a sample with about 14,000 clones, roughly 94% of them seen once. The sample's time point: pre-treatment baseline. The input for sequencing was effector memory CD8+ T cells from blood, taken from a patient treated with checkpoint blockade. Receptor source: a human donor with melanoma.

The genes are TRBV9 and TRBJ1-1; a weak D match, TRBD1 (6 bases). Trimming pared 0 bases from V and 1 base from J, leaving 7 bases between. The CDR3 covers 14 residues. Looked up from germline, CDR1 is SGDLS and CDR2 is YYNGEE. The CDR3, as DNA: TGTGCCAGCAGCGTAGAAGGGGGGAACACTGAAGCTTTCTTT. Translating it yields CASSVEGGNTEAFF.

This chain connects TRBV15 to TRBJ2-1; the match to TRBD2 covers 9 bases. The CDR3 covers 16 residues. CDR1 and CDR2 (germline): LNHNV, YYDKDF (reference sequence). Trimming at V came to 0 bases and at J to 6 bases, leaving 6 bases not matched to a gene. This CDR3 reads CATSRDSAGGSNEQFF. The CDR3, as DNA: TGTGCCACCAGCAGAGATTCGGCGGGAGGGAGCAATGAGCAGTTCTTC.

This sequence joins TRBV7-9 and TRBJ2-7; D not certain. CDR1 and CDR2 (germline): SEHNR, FQNEAQ (reference sequence). Deletions cut 0 bases from V and 6 bases from J, with 9 bases between. The CDR3 length is 13 residues. The CDR3 DNA is TGTGCCAGCAGCTTAGCTATCAGCTCCGAGCAGTACTTC. This encodes CASSLAISSEQYF.

This rearrangement joins TRBV14 to TRBJ2-1; 11 positions match TRBD2. CDR1 and CDR2 from the germline V gene are SGHDN and FVKESK. CDR3 length: 20 residues. V dropped 3 bases and J dropped 0; count of bases not matched to a gene: 13. CDR3 amino acids: CASSHSILAGARFSYNEQFF. The CDR3 nucleotides read TGTGCCAGCAGCCATTCCATACTAGCGGGAGCGAGATTCTCCTACAATGAGCAGTTCTTC.

This clone was detected only once. The V and J genes are TRBV28 and TRBJ2-1; a possible D gene is TRBD1 (6 bases). The V gene lost 10 bases and the J gene lost 3 bases, with 16 bases spanning the gap. CDR3 length: 14 amino acids. The V gene's germline CDR1 is MDHEN and CDR2 SYDVKM. The CDR3 sequence is CAIGPRGIYNEQFF. The CDR3 DNA reads TGTGCCATCGGTCCCAGGGGAATCTACAATGAGCAGTTCTTC.

This chain joins TRBV27 and TRBJ2-7; 7 bases map to TRBD1. CDR3 length: 13 residues. Germline V gives CDR1 MNHEY, CDR2 SMNVEV (reference sequence). The V gene end was trimmed by 5 bases and the J gene end by 3 bases; junction bases not matched to a gene: 4. The DNA of the CDR3 is TGTGCCAGCAGTATGGGACAGAACTACGAGCAGTACTTC. It yields the protein CASSMGQNYEQYF.

The genes are TRBV7-2 and TRBJ2-3; tentatively, D is TRBD2 (5 bases). V was pared by 5 bases and J by 0 bases, with 12 bases between. The CDR3 is 15 amino acids. The germline V gene encodes CDR1 SGHTA and CDR2 FQGNSA. CDR3 sequence: CASSPGMHSTDTQYF. In DNA, the CDR3 is TGTGCCAGCAGCCCCGGGATGCATAGCACAGATACGCAGTATTTT. The full variable domain, completed using reference TRBV7-2 and TRBJ2-3, is GAGVSQSPSNKVTEKGKDVELRCDPISGHTALYWYRQSLGQGLEFLIYFQGNSAPDKSGLPSDRFSAERTGGSVSTLTIQRTQQEDSAVYLCASSPGMHSTDTQYFGPGTRLTVL.

This clone was recorded once. The genes are TRBV6-5 and TRBJ1-1; a weak D match, TRBD1 (5 bases). Trimming removed 0 bases from V and 5 bases from J, with 7 bases in between. Germline values: CDR1 MNHEY, CDR2 SVGAGI. There are 13 residues in the CDR3. The CDR3 DNA reads TGTGCCAGCAGTTACTCGAGGGGAACTGAAGCTTTCTTT. Translation gives CASSYSRGTEAFF.

This clone has just a few counts. The chain couples TRBV4-1 to TRBJ1-2; D unclear. The germline V gene encodes CDR1 MGHRA and CDR2 YSYEKL. CDR3 size: 13 residues. Trimming took 6 bases from V and 0 from J, leaving 8 bases between them. The CDR3 bases are TGCGCCAGCAGTGTCGGTACTAACTATGGCTACACCTTC. It specifies CASSVGTNYGYTF.

The chain links TRBV15 to TRBJ2-3, with D maybe TRBD2 (6 bases). CDR3 length: 15 residues. Germline assignment: CDR1 LNHNV and CDR2 YYDKDF (reference sequence). Trimming took 3 bases from V and 0 from J, leaving 10 bases between them. CDR3 sequence reads: CATSRTRISTDTQYF. In nucleotides, the CDR3 is TGTGCCACCAGCAGGACTAGGATAAGCACAGATACGCAGTATTTT.

There are a few counts of this clone. J is TRBJ2-7 and V is TRBV2; TRBD1 or TRBD2 may be the D gene (5 bases each). The CDR3 loop spans 13 amino acids. Germline CDR1 SNHLY, CDR2 FYNNEI. V dropped 6 bases and J dropped 4 bases, with 13 bases sitting between them. The CDR3 coding sequence is TGTGCCAGCAGGGACGGTGGGGGATACGAGCAGTACTTC. This gives the protein CASRDGGGYEQYF.

The chain employs TRBV7-9 and TRBJ1-2; 10 nucleotides agree with TRBD1. V trimming: 6 bases; J trimming: 5 bases; junction bases outside the gene matches: 12. Germline loops: CDR1 SEHNR, CDR2 FQNEAQ (reference sequence). The CDR3 is 16 amino acids. The CDR3 region is CASRQDGTGALYGYTF. The CDR3 bases are TGTGCCAGCAGACAAGACGGGACAGGGGCCCTTTATGGCTACACCTTC.

This chain joins TRBV5-6 and TRBJ2-7; D perhaps matches TRBD1 (6 bases). The V gene's germline CDR1 is SGHDT and CDR2 YYEEEE. The CDR3 totals 14 residues. Trimming removed 1 base at V and 4 bases at J, with 12 bases between. The CDR3 coding sequence is TGTGCCAGCAGCTTGAATCTCAGGGGTTACGAGCAGTACTTC. Translating it yields CASSLNLRGYEQYF.

This chain joins TRBV29-1 and TRBJ2-7; no firm D call. This CDR3 comprises 11 residues. Germline V gene data show CDR1 as SQVTM and CDR2 as ANQGSEA. The germline V and J ends were trimmed by 7 bases and 4 bases, with 11 bases remaining between them. The CDR3 DNA reads as TGCAGCGGGATACAAGATTACGAGCAGTACTTC. This sequence encodes CSGIQDYEQYF.

This chain uses TRBV28 with TRBJ2-2; D ambiguous. Per germline, CDR1 MDHEN and CDR2 SYDVKM. Trimming took 0 bases from V and 2 from J, leaving 7 bases between them. This CDR3 is 15 amino acids long. The CDR3 DNA is TGTGCCAGCAGTTTATGGGGCCACAACACCGGGGAGCTGTTTTTT. Translation: CASSLWGHNTGELFF.

The chain combines TRBV19 with TRBJ1-1; TRBD1 is a possible D gene (5 bases). The germline CDR1 and CDR2 sequences are LNHDA and SQIVND (reference sequence). The CDR3 is 12 amino acids. V shed 8 bases and J shed 11 bases, with 18 bases lying between them. The CDR3 region has the DNA TGTGCCAGTGCCCCCCGGGGGGTCGGTGCTTTCTTT. Protein product: CASAPRGVGAFF. Using reference TRBV19 and TRBJ1-1 for the parts outside the CDR3, the full variable domain is DGGITQSPKYLFRKEGQNVTLSCEQNLNHDAMYWYRQDPGQGLRLIYYSQIVNDFQKGDIAEGYSVSREKKESFPLTVTSAQKNPTAFYLCASAPRGVGAFFGQGTRLTVV.

This rearrangement joins TRBV29-1 to TRBJ2-6; 7 bases line up with TRBD1. The CDR3 spans 17 residues. J gave up 2 bases and V 0 bases, and 7 bases lay outside the gene matches. Germline-derived CDR1 and CDR2 are SQVTM and ANQGSEA. CDR3: CSVEEFDRAPGANVLTF. The CDR3 DNA sequence: TGCAGCGTTGAAGAATTCGACAGGGCTCCTGGGGCCAACGTCCTGACTTTC.

This clone occurred once. The J gene is TRBJ2-3, the V gene TRBV19, with 7 nucleotides matching TRBD2. The trim removed 1 base at V and 4 bases at J, leaving 2 bases unmatched. This CDR3 contains 14 residues. Per germline, CDR1 LNHDA and CDR2 SQIVND (reference sequence). CDR3 nucleotide sequence: TGTGCCAGTAGTATAGGGCTAGCGGCAGATACGCAGTATTTT. Translated: CASSIGLAADTQYF.

The V and J genes are TRBV7-6 and TRBJ2-1; 12 bases map to TRBD2. Germline V gene lookup returns CDR1 SGHVS and CDR2 FNYEAQ. J gave up 6 bases and V 4 bases, and 4 bases lay outside the gene matches. This CDR3 has 15 residues. The CDR3 here is CASSSLAGGTNEQFF. DNA for the CDR3: TGTGCCAGCAGCTCGCTAGCGGGAGGGACCAATGAGCAGTTCTTC.

The V gene is TRBV7-6, the J gene TRBJ2-5; D remains unclear. This CDR3 has 16 amino acids. Between the trimmed V and J ends, which lost 1 base and 1 base, there was a span of 13 bases. In germline, CDR1 is SGHVS, CDR2 FNYEAQ. CDR3 coding DNA: TGTGCCAGCAGCTTAGGGTATGACGGTGGCCAAGAGACCCAGTACTTC. It yields the protein CASSLGYDGGQETQYF.